The 12 T cell receptor beta chains reported below all come from one sample, sequenced in a study of cytomegalovirus exposure and HLA in healthy donors. Use of 60 Vbeta and 13 Jbeta primers characterized the PCR. Sequenced by immunoSEQ multiplex PCR; TCRdb stores in-frame clones only, minus some. The sample has 150,000 or so clones; 76% are singletons. The sequenced sample consisted of PBMCs. These receptors were taken from a male donor in good health and CMV-seronegative.

The chain combines TRBV10-3 with TRBJ2-7, with D perhaps TRBD2 (5 bases). Looked up from germline, CDR1 is ENHRY and CDR2 is SYGVKD. The CDR3 length is 16 residues. V gave up 10 bases and J gave up 7 bases, with 29 bases separating them. The CDR3 coding sequence is TGTGCCACCATAAAGAGCACCTCTACCTCACGGGGTGAGCAGTACTTC. This gives the protein CATIKSTSTSRGEQYF.

CDR3: CASSRGQANTEAFF. The CDR3 coding sequence is TGCGCCAGCAGCAGGGGACAGGCGAACACTGAAGCTTTCTTT. The chain combines TRBV5-1 with TRBJ1-1; 8 bases match TRBD1. The trim removed 4 bases at V and 1 base at J, leaving 3 bases unmatched. The germline V gene has CDR1 SGHRS and CDR2 YFSETQ. CDR3 length equals 14 residues.

V gene TRBV7-9 combines with J gene TRBJ1-2; 7 bases are a match to TRBD1. V lost 5 bases, J lost 8 bases, and 11 bases stayed unmatched. Germline CDR1 SEHNR, CDR2 FQNEAQ (reference sequence). This CDR3 comprises 14 residues. As DNA, the CDR3 is TGTGCCAGCAGCCGACAGGGTGGGGAAGAGGGCTACACCTTC. It codes for CASSRQGGEEGYTF.

The V and J genes are TRBV28 and TRBJ2-2, with TRBD2 as a possible D gene (7 bases). The CDR3 has 14 amino acids. Germline lookup yields CDR1 MDHEN and CDR2 SYDVKM. Deletions cut 7 bases from V and 5 bases from J, with 14 bases between. CDR3 region: CASTEGGGTGELFF. CDR3 bases: TGTGCCAGCACCGAAGGGGGGGGGACCGGGGAGCTGTTTTTT. Complete variable domain (other parts from reference TRBV28 and TRBJ2-2): DVKVTQSSRYLVKRTGEKVFLECVQDMDHENMFWYRQDPGLGLRLIYFSYDVKMKEKGDIPEGYSVSREKKERFSLILESASTNQTSMYLCASTEGGGTGELFFGEGSRLTVL.

The chain has TRBV6-5 and TRBJ1-2, with 8 bases lining up with TRBD1. Germline CDR1 reads MNHEY; CDR2 reads SVGAGI. V was clipped by 0 bases and J by 8 bases; unmatched bases: 8. This CDR3 comprises 15 residues. The CDR3 bases are TGTGCCAGCAGTTACTCGAGGGACAGGAATTCCGGCTACACCTTC. It encodes CASSYSRDRNSGYTF.

This chain links TRBV5-1 with TRBJ2-3, with 8 bases that match TRBD1. This CDR3 has 15 residues. Per germline, CDR1 SGHRS and CDR2 YFSETQ. Unmatched junction bases numbered 8, after V lost 7 bases and J lost 1 base. The CDR3 spells CASHFGQGGTDTQYF. The CDR3 coding sequence is TGCGCCAGCCATTTCGGACAGGGAGGCACAGATACGCAGTATTTT.

V usage is TRBV21-1 and J usage is TRBJ1-2; the DNA was not compared with TRBD1, the D call given in the table. TRBV21-1 is labeled a pseudogene. The CDR3 spans 12 residues. This CDR3 reads CARDSLPYGYTF. The CDR3 DNA is TGTGCCAGGGACAGCCTCCCCTATGGCTACACCTTC.

This chain connects TRBV5-5 to TRBJ1-2; D remains ambiguous. This CDR3 region has 13 residues. Germline V gives CDR1 SGHKS, CDR2 YYEKEE (reference sequence). V lost 3 bases and J lost 0, with 6 bases in between. The CDR3 nucleotides read TGTGCCAGCAGCTGGGCCCCTAACTATGGCTACACCTTC. Its translation is CASSWAPNYGYTF.

The chain uses TRBV30 and TRBJ2-5; the D gene is possibly TRBD1 (6 bases). CDR3 length: 14 amino acids. CDR1 is GTSNPN, CDR2 SVGIG, per germline (reference sequence). V lost 1 base to trimming and J lost 4 bases, with 13 bases between them. The chain's CDR3 is CAWSGAGALETQYF. CDR3 DNA sequence: TGTGCCTGGAGTGGAGCAGGGGCCTTAGAGACCCAGTACTTC.

The chain joins TRBV9 to TRBJ2-6; tentative D call: TRBD1 (6 bases). Trimming took 4 bases from V and 2 from J, leaving 13 bases between them. The CDR3 covers 16 residues. The germline V gene has CDR1 SGDLS and CDR2 YYNGEE. CDR3 sequence: CASSSLQGTGANVLTF. CDR3 coding DNA: TGTGCCAGCAGCTCCCTACAGGGAACTGGGGCCAACGTCCTGACTTTC. Filled out from reference TRBV9 and TRBJ2-6, the complete variable domain reads DSGVTQTPKHLITATGQRVTLRCSPRSGDLSVYWYQQSLDQGLQFLIQYYNGEERAKGNILERFSAQQFPDLHSELNLSSLELGDSALYFCASSSLQGTGANVLTFGAGSRLTVL.

The CDR3 region is CASTRGGAEKLFF. The CDR3, as DNA: TGTGCCAGCACCAGGGGAGGGGCGGAAAAACTGTTTTTT. V gene TRBV7-8 combines with J gene TRBJ1-4; perhaps TRBD1 as D (6 bases). V was cut by 7 bases and J by 8 bases, with 14 bases left in between. Germline CDR1 is SGHVS and CDR2 is FQNEAQ. The CDR3 has 13 residues.

The chain joins TRBV18 to TRBJ1-1; D may be TRBD1 (6 bases). Germline values: CDR1 KGHSH, CDR2 LQKENI. The V and J ends lost 4 bases and 4 bases respectively, with 22 bases between them. This CDR3 is 17 amino acids long. CDR3 in DNA: TGTGCCAGCTCACTAAACCGCGGGGGCGCCGATAGCACTGAAGCTTTCTTT. Translated, it gives CASSLNRGGADSTEAFF.